This T cell receptor beta chain was obtained from a study of Ad26.COV2.S vaccination and SARS-CoV-2 variants. A word on this clone: Its antigen is as yet unknown.

The CDR3 consists of 15 residues. Germline CDR1 SGHTA, CDR2 FQGTGA. Between the trimmed V and J ends, which lost 4 bases and 0 bases, there was a span of 10 bases. Noted treatment: roughly 20 received Ad26.COV2.S at low or high dose, single or two shots; several received placebo; per-sample allocation not given. Material that was analyzed had been drawn on day 63 after the first vaccine or placebo injection. This adult donor, from Boston, was 18-55 years old. Overall study results and limits: CD8+ and CD4+ T cells specific for spike reportedly responded with substantial breadth after vaccination. While placebo recipients had lower spike-specific TCR breadth, vaccine recipients had more. Estimates derived from TCR breadth and depth analyses may have underestimated total T cell responses.

Sequenced by immunoSEQ multiplex PCR; TCRdb stores in-frame clones only, minus some. The table has about 410,000 clones, 75% to 90% seen once. This receptor was identified in a person aged 18-60 years who received the Ad26.COV2.S COVID-19 vaccine or a placebo. Sequences were derived from peripheral blood, sampled in a trial of Ad26.COV2.S vaccine versus placebo. The genes are TRBV7-3 and TRBJ2-1; no clear D. The CDR3 here is CASSSQPVSYNEQFF. The CDR3 coding sequence is TGTGCCAGCAGCTCCCAACCAGTCTCCTACAATGAGCAGTTCTTC.